One T cell receptor (beta chain) is described in this entry. As yet, its antigen is unknown. The data were obtained in a study of CXCR3-negative and CXCR3-positive naive CD8 T cells. Study in general: The libraries yielded 120 million to 150 million TRB reads, about 1.5 +/- 0.3 million each.

Germline V gene lookup returns CDR1 MGHRA and CDR2 YSYEKL. This CDR3 has 16 amino acids. UMI-labeled 5' RACE TRB cDNA libraries were prepared from the cells. TCRdb re-called the 5' RACE reads; one entry per CDR3 protein, DNA not given. The sample has over 70,000 distinct CDR3 sequences; the top ten hold roughly 0.89%. Study-wide points: Against CXCR3-negative naive cells, CXCR3-positive naive cells showed more hydrophobic TRB CDR3s.

Specimen: naive CXCR3+ CD8+ T cells from blood. Noted subset: CD45RO-CCR7+CD27+CD95- naive CD8+ T cells expressing CXCR3 (TNR3+). This clonotype was obtained from a human donor in good health. Some clones in this sample may be carry-over from other donors' samples. This sequence joins TRBV4-1 and TRBJ2-1; absent DNA, TCRdb's TRBD1 call cannot be checked. The CDR3: CASSQVATGSYNEQFF.